This T cell receptor (beta chain) comes out of a study of blood T cell repertoires in COVID-19. Study overall: Two negative PCRs, clearance, or symptom resolution characterized the recovered Cohort 3 donors. T cells, B-cell-depleted T cells, or PBMCs provided the cDNA or gDNA that served as material.

This clone was seen only a few times. J gave up 4 bases and V 1 base, and 8 bases lay outside the gene matches. There are 17 residues in the CDR3. Germline V lookup: CDR1 LGHDT, CDR2 YNNKEL (reference sequence). Libraries were prepared by immunoSEQ multiplex PCR; TCRdb keeps only in-frame clonotypes and omits some of them. The table lists a few hundred thousand clones, around 87% of them singletons. Recruits, aged roughly 18 to 95 years, lived in 24 US areas. Participants' reported clinical history set cohort assignment. The sequencing input was PBMCs or T cells enriched from blood (not recorded which). This clonotype was sampled from a man aged 35 to 55 in a cohort exposed to, infected with or recovered from COVID-19 (not recorded which). V and J are TRBV3-1 (or the pseudogene TRBV3-2) and TRBJ2-1, with 9 bases that match TRBD2. The CDR3 sequence: CASSQVSGRISYNEQFF. The CDR3 region has the DNA TGTGCCAGCAGCCAAGTTAGCGGGAGAATTAGTTACAATGAGCAGTTCTTC.